The 31 T cell receptor delta chains below come from one sample, sequenced in a study of gamma-delta chains in newborns, infants, children. TCRdb redid the clone calls on the reads with CATT. Of 5,000 or so delta-chain clones listed, roughly 3.3% are singletons. The sample taken for sequencing was blood. The receptor set was obtained from a child who was a newborn, infant or young child, either healthy, febrile or measles-vaccinated (not recorded which).

Of note for this clone: This is likely an artifact of a read error, given a far larger clone one base away. This sequence joins TRDV2 and TRDJ3; 9 positions agree with TRDD3. The germline gives CDR1 GEAIGNYY, CDR2 EKD. The length of the CDR3 is 17 residues. CDR3 region: CACDYWGSSWDARQMFF. DNA for the CDR3: TGTGCCTGTGACTACTGGGGGAGCTCCTGGGACGCCCGACAGATGTTTTTC.

As to this clone: A far larger clone differs by one base, so this is likely a read error. CDR3 in DNA: TGTGCCTGTGGCACTGGGGGATACAGCTCCTGGGACACCCGACAGATGTTTTTC. Its protein is CACGTGGYSSWDTRQMFF. The chain employs TRDV2 and TRDJ3, with 12 bases that match TRDD3. Per germline, CDR1 GEAIGNYY and CDR2 EKD. This CDR3 contains 18 residues. V was pared by 5 bases and J by 0 bases, with 4 bases of the junction left unmatched.

In its sample, this clone was seen a few times. It differs at one base from a far larger clone, so likely a read error. V is TRDV2 and J is TRDJ2; the match to TRDD3 covers 8 bases. After removal of 2 bases from V and 6 bases from J, the junction contained 7 bases not matched to a gene. In germline, CDR1 is GEAIGNYY, CDR2 EKD. The CDR3 has 15 residues. The CDR3 spells CACDILGGTAAQLFF. The CDR3 DNA follows: TGTGCCTGTGACATACTGGGGGGTACGGCAGCACAACTCTTCTTT.

The chain has TRDV2 and TRDJ3; 11 bases map to TRDD3. The J segment lost 0 bases and the V segment lost 3 bases, leaving 9 bases of the junction unmatched. Germline V gene data show CDR1 as GEAIGNYY and CDR2 as EKD. The CDR3 has 20 amino acids. The CDR3 nucleotides read TGTGCCTGTGACCGTGTTGTGGGGGATACGAGCTCCTGGGACACCCGACAGATGTTTTTC. This encodes CACDRVVGDTSSWDTRQMFF.

This chain links TRDV1 with TRDJ1; maybe TRDD3 (10 bases). Germline V gene sequence: CDR1 TSWWSYY, CDR2 QGS. V lost 0 bases and J lost 5, with 28 bases in between. The CDR3 runs to 20 residues. The CDR3: CALGELSPSYGGYAPDKLIF. The CDR3 region has the DNA TGTGCTCTTGGGGAACTTTCTCCTTCCTACGGGGGATACGCGCCGGATAAACTCATCTTT.

This clone is labeled large (0.1 to 1%). This sample also contains other DNA sequences that code for the same CDR3. The chain employs TRDV2 and TRDJ3; TRDD3 might be the D (5 bases). CDR3 length equals 19 residues. Deletions cut 0 bases from V and 0 bases from J, with 14 bases between. The germline gives CDR1 GEAIGNYY, CDR2 EKD. Here the CDR3 reads CACDTPGLTGSWDTRQMFF. In nucleotides, the CDR3 is TGTGCCTGTGACACCCCGGGGTTAACTGGCTCCTGGGACACCCGACAGATGTTTTTC.

A remark on this clone: The junction shows a germline mismatch at one end, possibly a read error. The V and J genes are TRDV2 and TRDJ3; D is uncertain. CDR3 size: 18 residues. Germline CDR1 GEAIGNYY, CDR2 EKD. Here the CDR3 DNA reads TGTGCCTATGACACCGCCTGGCGATCCTCCTGGGACACCCGACAGATGTTTTTC. It yields the protein CAYDTAWRSSWDTRQMFF.

About this clone itself: With a much larger clone just one base away, this may be a read error. The sample holds other DNA sequences that translate to the same CDR3. The chain recombines TRDV2 with TRDJ3, with 9 bases identical to TRDD3. In germline, CDR1 is GEAIGNYY, CDR2 EKD. The J segment lost 0 bases and the V segment lost 2 bases, leaving 4 bases of the junction unmatched. The CDR3 extends over 18 amino acids. CDR3 sequence (DNA): TGTGCCTGTGACATACTGGGGGAAAGCTCCTGGGACACCCGACAGATGTTTTTC. Residues: CACDILGESSWDTRQMFF.

The table lists this clone with a few counts. A much larger clone is a single base away; this may be a read error. This chain uses TRDV2 with TRDJ3, with 9 bases aligning to TRDD3. V lost 2 bases, J lost 0 bases, and 4 bases stayed unmatched. This CDR3 is built from 18 residues. CDR1 GEAIGNYY and CDR2 EKD come from the germline V gene. The CDR3 is CACDILGEGSWDTRQMFF. DNA for the CDR3: TGTGCCTGTGACATACTGGGGGAGGGCTCCTGGGACACCCGACAGATGTTTTTC.

This clone came up a few times. The rearrangement joins TRDV2 to TRDJ1; perhaps TRDD3 as D (5 bases). CDR3 length: 13 residues. The germline gives CDR1 GEAIGNYY, CDR2 EKD. The V and J ends lost 2 bases and 2 bases respectively, with 8 bases between them. Here the CDR3 DNA reads TGTGCCTGTGACATGGTGGGGACCGATAAACTCATCTTT. It codes for CACDMVGTDKLIF.

The chain uses TRDV2 and TRDJ3, with 10 bases matching TRDD3. With V trimmed by 0 bases and J by 0 bases, 7 bases remained unmatched. Germline V gives CDR1 GEAIGNYY, CDR2 EKD. This CDR3 comprises 20 residues. CDR3 DNA: TGTGCCTGTGACACCGTACTGGGGGATGGCCGCTCCTGGGACACCCGACAGATGTTTTTC. Translation gives CACDTVLGDGRSWDTRQMFF.

This clone was seen a few times. The CDR3 nucleotides read TGTGCCTGTGACACCGTGGGCTGGGGGAGCTCCTGGGACACCCGACAGATGTTTTTC. Protein product: CACDTVGWGSSWDTRQMFF. The V gene is TRDV2, the J gene TRDJ3; 8 bases match TRDD3. V trimming: 0 bases; J trimming: 0 bases; junction bases outside the gene matches: 6. The CDR3 runs to 19 residues. Germline V gene sequence: CDR1 GEAIGNYY, CDR2 EKD.

The sample holds a few counts of this clone. A read error is likely here: a far larger clone is one base away. This rearrangement joins TRDV2 to TRDJ3; 10 positions match TRDD3. This CDR3 has 18 amino acids. The germline V gene has CDR1 GEAIGNYY and CDR2 EKD. CDR3 in amino acids: CACDTVGGYSWDTRQTFF. DNA for the CDR3: TGTGCCTGTGACACCGTTGGGGGATACTCCTGGGACACCCGACAGACGTTTTTC.

This clone was seen more than once but under ten times. The V gene is TRDV1, the J gene TRDJ1, with D unclear. Germline CDR1 reads TSWWSYY; CDR2 reads QGS. The CDR3 is made up of 14 amino acids. The V and J ends lost 3 bases and 2 bases respectively, with 10 bases between them. CDR3 in amino acids: CALGELRLTDKLIF. The CDR3 nucleotides read TGTGCTCTTGGGGAGCTCAGATTGACCGATAAACTCATCTTT.

This clone has more than one count but fewer than ten. The chain links TRDV2 to TRDJ3, with 8 positions matching TRDD3. Germline assignment: CDR1 GEAIGNYY and CDR2 EKD. The CDR3 loop spans 19 amino acids. J gave up 0 bases and V 2 bases, and 8 bases lay outside the gene matches. The CDR3 coding sequence is TGTGCCTGTGACAAAGTACTGGGGGTAAACTCCTGGGACACCCGACAGATGTTTTTC. This sequence encodes CACDKVLGVNSWDTRQMFF.

This clone was observed a handful of times. Other DNA sequences within the sample encode an identical CDR3. The V call is TRDV2, the J call TRDJ2; TRDD3 aligns across 7 bases. Germline V lookup: CDR1 GEAIGNYY, CDR2 EKD. The CDR3 spans 15 residues. The J segment lost 1 base and the V segment lost 3 bases, leaving 4 bases of the junction unmatched. CDR3 sequence reads: CACDRLGGLTAQLFF. The CDR3 coding sequence is TGTGCCTGTGACCGGCTGGGGGGTTTGACAGCACAACTCTTCTTT.

For this clone: Possible read error: a much larger clone is one base away. This specimen includes other DNA sequences encoding the same CDR3. The rearrangement joins TRDV2 to TRDJ3; 13 nucleotides align to TRDD3. The CDR3 sequence is 20 residues long. The germline CDR1 and CDR2 sequences are GEAIGNYY and EKD. CDR3 loop: CACDTVLGDTRSWDTRQMFF. In nucleotides, the CDR3 is TGCGCCTGTGACACCGTACTGGGGGATACGCGCTCCTGGGACACCCGACAGATGTTTTTC.

V gene TRDV2 combines with J gene TRDJ3; 9 bases align to TRDD3. The CDR3 totals 21 residues. The germline CDR1 and CDR2 sequences are GEAIGNYY and EKD. V was pared by 1 base and J by 0 bases, with 12 bases of the junction left unmatched. DNA of the CDR3: TGTGCCTGTGACACGGAAAATCGTACTGGGGGACGCTCCTGGGACACCCGACAGATGTTTTTC. Translating gives CACDTENRTGGRSWDTRQMFF.

This clone was seen more than once but under ten times. CDR3 amino acids: CACDPLLGDRSSWDTRQMFF. The CDR3 DNA reads as TGTGCCTGTGACCCCTTACTGGGGGATCGAAGCTCCTGGGACACCCGACAGATGTTTTTC. The chain carries TRDV2 and TRDJ3; 10 positions match TRDD3. CDR1 GEAIGNYY and CDR2 EKD come from the germline V gene. V gave up 3 bases and J gave up 0 bases; unmatched junction bases: 10. CDR3 size: 20 residues.

For the CDR3, the DNA is TGTGCTCTTGGGGGTCTCTGTTATCTCACCGATAAACTCATCTTT. Translating gives CALGGLCYLTDKLIF. This rearrangement joins TRDV1 to TRDJ1; D remains ambiguous. V lost 4 bases to trimming and J lost 1 base, with 13 bases between them. There are 15 residues in the CDR3. The germline CDR1 and CDR2 sequences are TSWWSYY and QGS.

This clone is medium-sized in the sample. This chain joins TRDV2 and TRDJ3, with TRDD3 identical over 8 bases. V gave up 3 bases and J gave up 0 bases; unmatched junction bases: 0. Germline values: CDR1 GEAIGNYY, CDR2 EKD. The CDR3 spans 16 residues. Here the CDR3 reads CACDGIRSWDTRQMFF. In DNA, the CDR3 is TGTGCCTGTGACGGGATACGCTCCTGGGACACCCGACAGATGTTTTTC.

The genes are TRDV1 and TRDJ1, with TRDD3 matching 7 bases. Unmatched junction bases numbered 33, after V lost 2 bases and J lost 0 bases. In germline, CDR1 is TSWWSYY, CDR2 QGS. The CDR3 is 25 residues long. The CDR3 coding sequence is TGTGCTCTTGGGGAAGGCGGAGAGAGGCGCTTTGCCTACCTGGGGGTCAAAGGCAACACCGATAAACTCATCTTT. Its translation: CALGEGGERRFAYLGVKGNTDKLIF.

This clone was seen a few times. Just one base apart from a much larger clone, this may be a read error. The identical CDR3 is also encoded by other nucleotide sequences in the sample. This chain uses TRDV2 with TRDJ1; D possibly corresponds to TRDD3 (5 bases). The V end was cut by 0 bases, the J end by 0 bases, with 7 bases between. Per germline, CDR1 GEAIGNYY and CDR2 EKD. This CDR3 region has 14 residues. The CDR3 DNA sequence: TGTGCCTGTGACACCTGGGGAAACACCGATAAACTCATCTTT. Encoded protein: CACDTWGNTDKLIF.

This sequence joins TRDV2 and TRDJ3; 8 nucleotides match TRDD3. The J gene comes from matching the DNA to germline here; TCRdb lacks it. Trimming took 1 base from V and 2 from J; bases not matched to a gene: 12. The germline V gene encodes CDR1 GEAIGNYY and CDR2 EKD. This CDR3 contains 20 residues. The CDR3 loop reads CACDTGGLKPSTWDTRQMFF. In nucleotides, the CDR3 is TGTGCCTGTGACACTGGGGGATTAAAACCCTCTACCTGGGACACCCGACAGATGTTTTTC.

Turning to this clone: The junction and the germline gene differ at one end; a read error may be behind it. The chain uses TRDV2 and TRDJ3; TRDD3 matches 13 bases. Germline V lookup: CDR1 GEAIGNYY, CDR2 EKD. The CDR3 contains 20 residues. CDR3 sequence: CACDSLLGDTSSWDTRRMFF. The DNA of the CDR3 is TGTGCCTGTGACTCGCTACTGGGGGATACGAGCTCCTGGGACACCCGACGGATGTTTTTC.

This clone was detected only a few times. The chain couples TRDV1 to TRDJ1, with 8 bases aligning to TRDD3. The ends lost 3 bases at V and 0 bases at J; junction bases unmatched: 9. Germline V lookup: CDR1 TSWWSYY, CDR2 QGS. CDR3 length: 17 amino acids. This CDR3 is CALGDPKLLGDTDKLIF. The CDR3 DNA follows: TGTGCTCTTGGGGATCCGAAACTACTGGGGGACACCGATAAACTCATCTTT.

V and J are TRDV3 and TRDJ3; possibly TRDD3 for D (5 bases). This CDR3 is built from 16 residues. V dropped 1 base and J dropped 0 bases, with 10 bases sitting between them. CDR1 TVYSNPD and CDR2 GDNSRS come from the germline V gene (reference sequence). The DNA for the CDR3 is TGTGCCTTTACCCCGGGGGGCTCCTGGGACACCCGACAGATGTTTTTC. Translated, it gives CAFTPGGSWDTRQMFF.

This clone appeared a few times. The gene calls are TRDV1 and TRDJ2; TRDD3 matches at 11 bases. The trim removed 0 bases at V and 10 bases at J, leaving 13 bases unmatched. There are 18 residues in the CDR3. Germline loops: CDR1 TSWWSYY, CDR2 QGS. As DNA, the CDR3 is TGTGCTCTTGGGGAACTAGGACTGGGGGATAGTAATGGATTACAACTCTTCTTT. Its protein is CALGELGLGDSNGLQLFF.

This clone was picked up a small number of times. The V and J genes are TRDV2 and TRDJ2; the match to TRDD3 covers 10 bases. V was pared by 3 bases and J by 0 bases, with 3 bases of the junction left unmatched. Germline V gene lookup returns CDR1 GEAIGNYY and CDR2 EKD. The CDR3 sequence is 16 residues long. CDR3 sequence: CACDSLGDTLTAQLFF. For the CDR3, the DNA is TGTGCCTGTGACTCTCTGGGGGATACTTTGACAGCACAACTCTTCTTT.

This clone was counted between two and nine times. The V gene is TRDV2, the J gene TRDJ3; 10 nucleotides match TRDD3. This CDR3 region has 19 residues. The V and J ends lost 0 bases and 0 bases, in that order; junction bases with no gene match: 4. The germline V gene encodes CDR1 GEAIGNYY and CDR2 EKD. The CDR3 DNA sequence: TGTGCCTGTGACACCTGGGGGATACAGGGCTCCTGGGACACCCGACAGATGTTTTTC. Translating gives CACDTWGIQGSWDTRQMFF.

As to this clone: A much larger clone lies one base from this, so it may be a read error. The sample has other DNA sequences that encode this CDR3 too. V usage is TRDV2 and J usage is TRDJ2; 9 nucleotides match TRDD3. From germline, CDR1 is GEAIGNYY and CDR2 EKD. J gave up 0 bases and V 0 bases, and 1 base lay outside the gene matches. The CDR3 is made up of 16 amino acids. CDR3 DNA: TGTGCCTGTGACACCTTGGGGGATACTTTGACAGCACAACTCTTCTTT. It codes for CACDTLGDTLTAQLFF.